This section outlines one TCR beta chain sequence together with its context. This clonotype was counted a few times. It has no known antigen specificity. Nothing much larger sits one base from this clone, and base qualities are not available. The instrument was an Illumina NovaSeq 6000. TCR cDNA was synthesized by 5'RACE template switching, which introduced a universal primer site and unique molecular identifiers. Priming of cDNA synthesis was performed from both the TCR alpha and TCR beta constant segments. Library amplification used two PCR steps, and the second PCR step added sample barcodes and sequencing adapters. Sequencing of libraries was performed on Illumina HiSeq 2500 (2x100 bp) or NovaSeq (2x150 bp). In the paper's pipeline: MIGEC handled demultiplexing of reads and collapsing into UMI consensus sequences, while MiXCR performed V(D)J alignment. Clonotypes responding to the vaccine were identified with edgeR on replicate PBMC samples, with the criteria of FDR below 0.01 and a log2 fold change above 5 up to day 15. CD4 or CD8 identity was assigned to each bulk clonotype according to whether the clonotype was present at higher abundance in the sequenced CD4 repertoire or the sequenced CD8 repertoire. TCRdb ran its own pipeline on the public reads, namely fastp trimming at Q25 and MiXCR clone calling, and kept in-frame beta chains. Each CDR3 protein appears once, grouped with its most common genes and DNA. Here the V and J calls rest on TCRdb's processing, not on the authors' analysis. The sample includes 300,000 to 400,000 distinct CDR3 sequences, with about 4% observed a single time. The ten largest clones represent roughly 26% of the sample.

After removal of 4 bases from V and 8 bases from J, the junction retains 7 bases not matched to a gene. CDR3 length: 14 amino acids, cysteine to phenylalanine. Of all the DNA, just the CDR3 is kept, 42 bases in frame from base 1. The germline V gene gives CDR1 as MNHEY and CDR2 as SVGAGI. The source of the sample is a study of T cells after yellow fever vaccination (dated 2019 in TCRdb). Regarding the study in general: The SMART-Seq v4 Ultra Low Input RNA kit was used to prepare libraries from fractions with low cell numbers. To follow T-cell clones before and after both primary and booster YFV17D yellow fever vaccination, bulk TCR alpha and beta repertoires underwent longitudinal sequencing. The cohort comprised two healthy male donors, one aged 18 to 29 and one aged 30 to 40 years. Blood was collected at multiple timepoints before and after primary and secondary immunization, and bulk PBMC replicates and cell subsets were isolated. What the authors observed across the whole study: Because abundant contaminating clonotypes from the bulk population could be contained in FACS-sorted repertoires, computational filtering was required. Most clones expanded after primary vaccination (almost 97% of CD4 and about 85% of CD8) were re-detected after the booster, suggesting that broad memory maintenance occurred. The study included only a couple of donors, which limits how far the findings can be generalized. A small fraction of clonotypes showed up in both the CD4 and CD8 compartments, probably as a result of convergent recombination. Compared with the primary T-cell response, the secondary T-cell response was faster but weaker, reaching its peak on day 5 rather than on day 15.

This specimen's treatment or condition label, per the study, means: live attenuated yellow fever vaccine strain. At each blood-draw timepoint, two biological replicates of bulk PBMCs were obtained. A standard Ficoll-Paque protocol was used to isolate PBMCs from peripheral blood. TriZol was used to extract RNA from bulk PBMCs, from CD4 and CD8 fractions, and from dextramer-positive and dextramer-negative fractions. Rearrangement joined TRBV6-5 to TRBJ2-1, with 8 central nucleotides matching TRBD2. This receptor was taken from a man aged 18-30 years who received the YFV17D yellow fever vaccine. The material sequenced was PBMCs, taken 5 days after the yellow fever booster vaccination. The CDR3 is CASSSGTSRDEQFF. Read as DNA, the sequence is TGTGCCAGCAGTTCCGGGACTAGTAGGGATGAGCAGTTCTTC.